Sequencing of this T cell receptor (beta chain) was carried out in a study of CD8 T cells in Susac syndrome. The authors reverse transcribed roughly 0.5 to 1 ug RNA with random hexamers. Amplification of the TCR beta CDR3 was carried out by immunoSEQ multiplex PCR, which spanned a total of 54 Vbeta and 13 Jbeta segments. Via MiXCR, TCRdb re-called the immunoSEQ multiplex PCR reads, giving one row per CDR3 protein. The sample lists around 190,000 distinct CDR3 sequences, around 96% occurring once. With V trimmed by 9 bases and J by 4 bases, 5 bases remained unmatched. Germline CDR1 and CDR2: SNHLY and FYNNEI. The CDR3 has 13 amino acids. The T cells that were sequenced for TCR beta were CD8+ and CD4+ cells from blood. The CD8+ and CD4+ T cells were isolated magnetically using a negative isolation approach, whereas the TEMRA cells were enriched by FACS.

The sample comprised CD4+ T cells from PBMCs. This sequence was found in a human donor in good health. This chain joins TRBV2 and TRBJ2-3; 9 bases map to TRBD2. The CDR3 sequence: CARLAGAADTQYF. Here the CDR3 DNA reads TGTGCCAGGTTAGCGGGAGCGGCAGATACGCAGTATTTT.